Presented here are 12 T cell receptor beta chains from one specimen sequenced in a study of blood T cell repertoires in COVID-19. Profiling relied on immunoSEQ multiplex PCR, and the TCRdb table lists in-frame clones only, not all of them. The sample carries 350,000 or so clones, approximately 89% recorded once. Sequencing was performed on peripheral blood. Every receptor here comes from a woman aged 60 to 75 with COVID-19, enrolled during active disease.

This chain links TRBV18 with TRBJ2-7; D perhaps matches TRBD1 (6 bases). CDR3 length: 14 residues. CDR1 is KGHSH, CDR2 LQKENI, per germline. V was shortened by 3 bases and J by 5 bases, with 14 bases between the two germline ends. CDR3 sequence (DNA): TGTGCCAGCTCACCCACACAGGGTTCCCACGAGCAGTACTTC. Its protein product is CASSPTQGSHEQYF. The full variable domain, rest sourced from reference TRBV18 and TRBJ2-7, is NAGVMQNPRHLVRRRGQEARLRCSPMKGHSHVYWYRQLPEEGLKFMVYLQKENIIDESGMPKERFSAEFPKEGPSILRIQQVVRGDSAAYFCASSPTQGSHEQYFGPGTRLTVT.

The chain has TRBV6-5 and TRBJ2-7; weak D call: TRBD1 (5 bases). Germline CDR1 MNHEY, CDR2 SVGAGI. The CDR3 length is 12 residues. Trimming removed 6 bases at V and 3 bases at J, with 9 bases between. CDR3 sequence: CASSQDSYEQYF. The CDR3 bases are TGTGCCAGCAGCCAAGACAGCTACGAGCAGTACTTC.

The chain employs TRBV3-1 (or the pseudogene TRBV3-2) and TRBJ2-5, with 7 bases matching TRBD1. This CDR3 region has 16 residues. V shed 3 bases, J shed 6 bases, and the junction held 13 bases outside the gene matches. The germline gives CDR1 LGHDT, CDR2 YNNKEL (reference sequence). The CDR3, as DNA: TGTGCCAGCAGCCAGCCCCTGGCAGGGGGTTTAAAGACCCAGTACTTC. Its protein product is CASSQPLAGGLKTQYF.

The chain uses TRBV19 and TRBJ1-3, with a possible D match to TRBD1 (6 bases). There are 14 residues in the CDR3. Trimming took off 6 bases at V and 0 bases at J, with 9 bases between the two ends. The germline V gene encodes CDR1 LNHDA and CDR2 SQIVND (reference sequence). CDR3 loop: CASRSQGSGNTIYF. The CDR3 coding sequence is TGTGCCAGTAGGTCACAGGGCTCTGGAAACACCATATATTTT. The full variable domain, completed using reference TRBV19 and TRBJ1-3, is DGGITQSPKYLFRKEGQNVTLSCEQNLNHDAMYWYRQDPGQGLRLIYYSQIVNDFQKGDIAEGYSVSREKKESFPLTVTSAQKNPTAFYLCASRSQGSGNTIYFGEGSWLTVV.

This rearrangement joins TRBV11-2 to TRBJ2-5; D is perhaps TRBD2 (6 bases). CDR1 SGHAT and CDR2 FQNNGV come from the germline V gene. Trimming took 4 bases from V and 0 from J, leaving 15 bases between them. This CDR3 contains 16 residues. The CDR3 spells CASSWNFAGYQETQYF. Here the CDR3 DNA reads TGTGCCAGCAGCTGGAATTTTGCGGGGTACCAAGAGACCCAGTACTTC.

As to this clone: The same CDR3 is also encoded by other DNA sequences in this sample. The chain is built from TRBV19 and TRBJ1-1; the D is unclear. The CDR3 runs 13 residues. The V end lost 7 bases, the J end lost 0 bases, and 9 bases lay between the germline ends. Germline V gives CDR1 LNHDA, CDR2 SQIVND (reference sequence). The CDR3 region is CASNRGVNTEAFF. The CDR3 coding sequence is TGTGCCAGTAACCGGGGAGTGAACACTGAAGCTTTCTTT.

Note on this clone: This CDR3 is also generated by other DNA sequences in the sample. This chain links TRBV7-2 with TRBJ2-5; 10 bases align to TRBD1. The germline CDR1 and CDR2 sequences are SGHTA and FQGNSA. This CDR3 has 13 amino acids. The trim removed 5 bases at V and 5 bases at J, leaving 2 bases unmatched. The CDR3 region is CASSRGQGETQYF. The CDR3 DNA sequence: TGTGCCAGCAGCAGGGGACAGGGGGAGACCCAGTACTTC.

The genes are TRBV28 and TRBJ1-3; D remains ambiguous. The germline CDR1 and CDR2 sequences are MDHEN and SYDVKM. The CDR3 spans 15 residues. Trimming left V 2 bases short and J 0 bases short, with 8 bases between. The CDR3 spells CASSLAGLSGNTIYF. In DNA, the CDR3 is TGTGCCAGCAGTTTAGCAGGTCTCTCTGGAAACACCATATATTTT.

The chain joins TRBV2 to TRBJ1-1, with TRBD1 as a possible D gene (6 bases). V lost 5 bases and J 5 bases, leaving 12 bases between the germline ends. The CDR3 runs 13 residues. CDR1 and CDR2 (germline): SNHLY, FYNNEI. This chain's CDR3 is CASSWEGGTEAFF. CDR3 nucleotide sequence: TGTGCCAGCAGTTGGGAGGGGGGGACTGAAGCTTTCTTT.

The genes are TRBV18 and TRBJ1-2; perhaps TRBD1 as D (5 bases). The V gene's germline CDR1 is KGHSH and CDR2 LQKENI. The V end was cut by 5 bases, the J end by 5 bases, with 12 bases between. The CDR3 runs 13 residues. The CDR3 region is CASSSGGDYGYTF. The CDR3 region has the DNA TGTGCCAGCTCATCTGGGGGGGATTATGGCTACACCTTC.

The chain joins TRBV29-1 to TRBJ1-6, with D possibly being TRBD1 (5 bases). The CDR3 is 15 amino acids. V lost 8 bases to trimming and J lost 7 bases, with 21 bases between them. From germline, CDR1 is SQVTM and CDR2 ANQGSEA. The CDR3 bases are TGCAGCCCCGACAGCCCCGGAAATATAAATTCACCCCTCCACTTT. Protein product: CSPDSPGNINSPLHF.

This clone appeared once. V and J are TRBV7-3 and TRBJ1-5; no reliable D call. V shed 5 bases and J shed 5 bases, with 10 bases lying between them. Germline CDR1 is SGHTA and CDR2 is FQGTGA. The length of the CDR3 is 13 residues. For the CDR3, the DNA is TGTGCCAGCAGCCTAGGTCCGGATCAGCCCCAGCATTTT. Its protein product is CASSLGPDQPQHF. The full variable domain, completed using reference TRBV7-3 and TRBJ1-5, is GAGVSQTPSNKVTEKGKYVELRCDPISGHTALYWYRQSLGQGPEFLIYFQGTGAADDSGLPNDRFFAVRPEGSVSTLKIQRTERGDSAVYLCASSLGPDQPQHFGDGTRLSIL.